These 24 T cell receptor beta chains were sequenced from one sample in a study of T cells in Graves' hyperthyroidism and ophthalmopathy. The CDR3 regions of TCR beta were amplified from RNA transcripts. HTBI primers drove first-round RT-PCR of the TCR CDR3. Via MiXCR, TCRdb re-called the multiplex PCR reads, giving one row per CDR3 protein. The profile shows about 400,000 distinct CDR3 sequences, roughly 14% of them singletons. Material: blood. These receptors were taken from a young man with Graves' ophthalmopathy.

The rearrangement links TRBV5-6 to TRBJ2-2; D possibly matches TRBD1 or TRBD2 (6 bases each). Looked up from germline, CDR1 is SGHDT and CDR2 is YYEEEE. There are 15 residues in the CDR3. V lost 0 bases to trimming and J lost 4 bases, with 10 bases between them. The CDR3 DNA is TGTGCCAGCAGCTTGGTTAGGGGGGCCACCGGGGAGCTGTTTTTT. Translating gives CASSLVRGATGELFF.

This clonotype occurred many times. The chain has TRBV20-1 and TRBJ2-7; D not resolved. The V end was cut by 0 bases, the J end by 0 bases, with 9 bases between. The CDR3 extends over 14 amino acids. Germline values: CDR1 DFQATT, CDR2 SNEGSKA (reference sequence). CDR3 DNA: TGCAGTGCTAGAGATAATCAGGACTCCTACGAGCAGTACTTC. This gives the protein CSARDNQDSYEQYF.

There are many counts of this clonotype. CDR3 residues: CASSLLVGQESEAFF. The CDR3 DNA reads TGCGCCAGCAGCTTGCTAGTCGGGCAGGAGTCTGAAGCTTTCTTT. The chain is built from TRBV5-1 and TRBJ1-1; D gene unclear. V was pared by 1 base and J by 6 bases, with 16 bases between. The CDR3 is made up of 15 amino acids. The V gene's germline CDR1 is SGHRS and CDR2 YFSETQ.

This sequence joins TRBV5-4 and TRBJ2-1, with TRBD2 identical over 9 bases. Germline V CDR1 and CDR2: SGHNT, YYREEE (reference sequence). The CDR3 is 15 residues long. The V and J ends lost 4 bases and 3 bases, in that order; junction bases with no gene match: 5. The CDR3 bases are TGTGCCAGCAGCCGACTAGCGGAACTCTACAATGAGCAGTTCTTC. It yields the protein CASSRLAELYNEQFF.

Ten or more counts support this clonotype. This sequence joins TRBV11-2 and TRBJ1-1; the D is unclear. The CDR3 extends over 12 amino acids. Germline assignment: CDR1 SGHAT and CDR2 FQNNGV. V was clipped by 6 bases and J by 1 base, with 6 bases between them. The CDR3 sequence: CASSLWNTEAFF. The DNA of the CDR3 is TGTGCCAGCAGTTTGTGGAACACTGAAGCTTTCTTT.

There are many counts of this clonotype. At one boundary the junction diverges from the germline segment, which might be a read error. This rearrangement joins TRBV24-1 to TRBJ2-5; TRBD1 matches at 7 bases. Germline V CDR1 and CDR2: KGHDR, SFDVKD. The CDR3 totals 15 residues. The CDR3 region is CATSGLTGREETQYF. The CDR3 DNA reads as TGTGCCACCAGTGGTTTGACAGGGAGAGAAGAGACCCAGTACTTC.

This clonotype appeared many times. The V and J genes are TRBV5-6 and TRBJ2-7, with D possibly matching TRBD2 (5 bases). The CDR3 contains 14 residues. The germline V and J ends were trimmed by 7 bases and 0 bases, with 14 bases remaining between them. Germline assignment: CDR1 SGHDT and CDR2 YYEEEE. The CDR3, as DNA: TGTGCCAGCTCCGTAAGGGAGCACTCCTACGAGCAGTACTTC. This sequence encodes CASSVREHSYEQYF. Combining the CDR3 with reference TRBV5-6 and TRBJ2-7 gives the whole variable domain DAGVTQSPTHLIKTRGQQVTLRCSPKSGHDTVSWYQQALGQGPQFIFQYYEEEERQRGNFPDRFSGHQFPNYSSELNVNALLLGDSALYLCASSVREHSYEQYFGPGTRLTVT.

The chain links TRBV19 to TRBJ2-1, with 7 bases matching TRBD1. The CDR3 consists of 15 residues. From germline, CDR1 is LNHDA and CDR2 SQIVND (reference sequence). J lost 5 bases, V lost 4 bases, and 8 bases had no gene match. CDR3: CASSTTGTANNEQFF. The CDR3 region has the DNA TGTGCCAGTAGTACTACCGGGACAGCAAACAATGAGCAGTTCTTC.

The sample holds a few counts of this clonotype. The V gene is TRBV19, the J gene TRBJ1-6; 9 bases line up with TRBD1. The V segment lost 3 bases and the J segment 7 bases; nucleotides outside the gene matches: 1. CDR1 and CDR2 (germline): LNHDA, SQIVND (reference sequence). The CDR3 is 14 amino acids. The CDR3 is CASSIGTGNSPLHF. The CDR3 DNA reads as TGTGCCAGTAGTATTGGGACAGGGAATTCACCCCTCCACTTT.

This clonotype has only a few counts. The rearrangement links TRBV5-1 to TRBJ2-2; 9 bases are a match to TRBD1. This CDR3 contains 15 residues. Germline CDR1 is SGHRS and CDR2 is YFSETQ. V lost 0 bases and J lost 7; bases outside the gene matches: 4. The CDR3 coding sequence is TGCGCCAGCAGCTTGGTACAGGGGGCGCGCGGGGAGCTGTTTTTT. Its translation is CASSLVQGARGELFF.

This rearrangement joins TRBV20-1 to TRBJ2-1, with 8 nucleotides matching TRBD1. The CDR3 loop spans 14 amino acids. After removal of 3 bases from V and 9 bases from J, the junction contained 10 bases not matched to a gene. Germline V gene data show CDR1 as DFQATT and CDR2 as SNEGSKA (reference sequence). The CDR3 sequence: CSASGQGAFLEQFF. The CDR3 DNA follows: TGCAGTGCTAGTGGGCAGGGGGCCTTTCTTGAGCAGTTCTTC.

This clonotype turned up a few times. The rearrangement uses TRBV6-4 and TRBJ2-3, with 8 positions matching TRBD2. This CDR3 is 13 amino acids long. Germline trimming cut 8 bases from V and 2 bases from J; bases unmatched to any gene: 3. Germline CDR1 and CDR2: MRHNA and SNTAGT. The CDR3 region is CASASGLTDTQYF. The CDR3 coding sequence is TGTGCCAGCGCTAGCGGGCTCACAGATACGCAGTATTTT.

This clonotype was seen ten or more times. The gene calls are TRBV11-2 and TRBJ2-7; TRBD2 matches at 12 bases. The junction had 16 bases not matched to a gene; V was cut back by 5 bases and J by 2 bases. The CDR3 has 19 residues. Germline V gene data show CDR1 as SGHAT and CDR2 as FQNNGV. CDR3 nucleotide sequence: TGTGCCAGCAGCCGTTCCGGACTAGCGGGAACGGGGATCCCCTACGAGCAGTACTTC. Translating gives CASSRSGLAGTGIPYEQYF.

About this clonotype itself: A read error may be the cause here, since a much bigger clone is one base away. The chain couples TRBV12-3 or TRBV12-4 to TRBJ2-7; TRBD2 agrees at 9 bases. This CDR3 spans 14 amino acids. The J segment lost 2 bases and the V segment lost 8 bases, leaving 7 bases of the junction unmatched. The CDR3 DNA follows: TGTGCCAGCGGTCCGAGCGGGAGGCCCTACGAGCAGTACTTC. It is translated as CASGPSGRPYEQYF.

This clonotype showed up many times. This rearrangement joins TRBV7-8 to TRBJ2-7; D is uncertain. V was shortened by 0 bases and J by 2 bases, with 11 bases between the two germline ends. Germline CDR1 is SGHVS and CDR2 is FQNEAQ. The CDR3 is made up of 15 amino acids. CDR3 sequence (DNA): TGTGCCAGCAGCTTAGCTGGGATTGTACCCTACGAGCAGTACTTC. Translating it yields CASSLAGIVPYEQYF.

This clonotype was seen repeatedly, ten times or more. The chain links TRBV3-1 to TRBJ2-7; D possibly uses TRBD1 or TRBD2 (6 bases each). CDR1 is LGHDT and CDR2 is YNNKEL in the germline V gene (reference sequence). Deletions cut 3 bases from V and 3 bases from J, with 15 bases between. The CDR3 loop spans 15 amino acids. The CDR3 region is CASSHLDSGRYEQYF. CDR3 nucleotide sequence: TGTGCCAGCAGCCACTTGGACAGCGGGCGCTACGAGCAGTACTTC.

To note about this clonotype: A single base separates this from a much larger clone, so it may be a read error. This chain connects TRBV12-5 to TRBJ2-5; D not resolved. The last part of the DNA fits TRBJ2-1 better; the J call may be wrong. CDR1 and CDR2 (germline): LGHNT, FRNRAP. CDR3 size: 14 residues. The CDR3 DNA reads TGTGCTAGTGGTTTGGCAGGCTCAGAAGAGACCCAGTTCTTC. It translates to CASGLAGSEETQFF.

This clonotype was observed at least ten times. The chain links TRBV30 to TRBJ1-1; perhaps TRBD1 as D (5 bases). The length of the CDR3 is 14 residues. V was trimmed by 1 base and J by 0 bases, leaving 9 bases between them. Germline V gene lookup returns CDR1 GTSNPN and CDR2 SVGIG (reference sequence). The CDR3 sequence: CAWSGGAMNTEAFF. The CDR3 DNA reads TGTGCCTGGAGTGGCGGGGCGATGAACACTGAAGCTTTCTTT.

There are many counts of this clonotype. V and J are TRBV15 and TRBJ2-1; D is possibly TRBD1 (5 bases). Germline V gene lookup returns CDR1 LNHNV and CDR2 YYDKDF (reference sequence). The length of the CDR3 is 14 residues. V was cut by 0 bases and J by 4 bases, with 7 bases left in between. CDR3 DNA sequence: TGTGCCACCAGCAGAGATCCAGGGTACAATGAGCAGTTCTTC. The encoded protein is CATSRDPGYNEQFF.

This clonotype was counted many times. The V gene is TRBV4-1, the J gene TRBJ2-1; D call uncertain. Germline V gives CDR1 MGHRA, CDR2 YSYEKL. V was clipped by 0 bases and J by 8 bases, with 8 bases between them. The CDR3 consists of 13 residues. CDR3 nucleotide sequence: TGCGCCAGCAGCCAAGAATTGCACCATGAGCAGTTCTTC. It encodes CASSQELHHEQFF.

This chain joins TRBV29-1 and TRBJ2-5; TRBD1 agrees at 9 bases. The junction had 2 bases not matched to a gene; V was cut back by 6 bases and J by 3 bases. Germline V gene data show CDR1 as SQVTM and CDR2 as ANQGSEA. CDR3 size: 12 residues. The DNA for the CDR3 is TGCAGCGTCGACAGGGGGAAAGAGACCCAGTACTTC. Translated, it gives CSVDRGKETQYF.

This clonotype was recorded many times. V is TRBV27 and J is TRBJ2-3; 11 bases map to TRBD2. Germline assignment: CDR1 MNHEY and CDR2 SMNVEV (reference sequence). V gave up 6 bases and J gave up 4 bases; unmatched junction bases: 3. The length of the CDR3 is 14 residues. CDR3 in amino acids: CASRLAGVADTQYF. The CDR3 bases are TGTGCCAGCAGACTAGCGGGGGTTGCAGATACGCAGTATTTT.

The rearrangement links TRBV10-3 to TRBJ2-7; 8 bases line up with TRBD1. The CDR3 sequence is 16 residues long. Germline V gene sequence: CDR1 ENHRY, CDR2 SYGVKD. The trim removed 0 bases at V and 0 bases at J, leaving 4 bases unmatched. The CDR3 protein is CAISESPGQDSYEQYF. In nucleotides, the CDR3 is TGTGCCATCAGTGAGTCTCCGGGACAGGACTCCTACGAGCAGTACTTC.

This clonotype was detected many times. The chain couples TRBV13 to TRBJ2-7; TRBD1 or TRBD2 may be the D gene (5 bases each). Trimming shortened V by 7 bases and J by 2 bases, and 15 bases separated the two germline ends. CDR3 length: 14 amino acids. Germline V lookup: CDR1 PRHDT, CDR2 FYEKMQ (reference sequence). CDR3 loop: CASKIARGPYEQYF. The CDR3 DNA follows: TGTGCCAGCAAAATTGCCCGGGGCCCCTACGAGCAGTACTTC.